Presented here are 13 T cell receptor beta chains from one specimen sequenced in a study of blood T cell repertoires in COVID-19 (dated by TCRdb to 2020 to 2021). Library generation was performed with the immunoSEQ multiplex PCR assay. TCRdb took this table from immuneACCESS and kept in-frame rearrangements with V and J called. Such tables lack part of the clones; where checked against another copy, unresolved V genes explain under half of the gap, and the rest is unexplained. The sample data list about 180,000 clones, and around 73% of these were observed just once. Of the sample, roughly 17% falls within the top ten clones. Sequenced: PBMCs or T cells enriched from blood (not recorded which). These receptor sequences come from a woman in her 50s who had recovered from COVID-19.

This clone was observed a few times. The V call is TRBV3-1 (or the pseudogene TRBV3-2), the J call TRBJ1-2; 8 bases fit TRBD1. Unmatched junction bases numbered 7, after V lost 1 base and J lost 3 bases. Germline assignment: CDR1 LGHDT and CDR2 YNNKEL (reference sequence). This CDR3 has 16 amino acids. The CDR3 DNA is TGTGCCAGCAGCCAAGTGGAGACAGGGGCTTACTATGGCTACACCTTC. Residues: CASSQVETGAYYGYTF.

This sequence joins TRBV27 and TRBJ2-6, with D tentatively TRBD1 (6 bases). The germline gives CDR1 MNHEY, CDR2 SMNVEV (reference sequence). This CDR3 comprises 16 residues. V was pared by 5 bases and J by 2 bases, with 13 bases between. The CDR3: CASSMSGVPGANVLTF. For the CDR3, the DNA is TGTGCCAGCAGTATGTCAGGGGTTCCTGGGGCCAACGTCCTGACTTTC.

The rearrangement joins TRBV19 to TRBJ2-7; TRBD2 is a possible D gene (6 bases). CDR1 LNHDA and CDR2 SQIVND come from the germline V gene (reference sequence). The V gene lost 5 bases and the J gene lost 4 bases, with 15 bases spanning the gap. The CDR3 totals 14 residues. The CDR3 coding sequence is TGTGCCAGTAGTCTCCCGGGACTGGCATACGAGCAGTACTTC. This encodes CASSLPGLAYEQYF.

The J gene is TRBJ2-1, the V gene TRBV14; 11 positions agree with TRBD1. This CDR3 contains 16 residues. The trim removed 8 bases at V and 6 bases at J, leaving 12 bases unmatched. Germline CDR1 reads SGHDN; CDR2 reads FVKESK. The CDR3 loop reads CASLPLGTGGSNEQFF. The CDR3 coding sequence is TGTGCCAGCTTGCCCCTCGGGACAGGGGGTTCCAATGAGCAGTTCTTC.

The chain joins TRBV15 to TRBJ2-3, with D perhaps TRBD1 (5 bases). V dropped 0 bases and J dropped 5 bases, with 12 bases sitting between them. Per the germline V gene, CDR1 is LNHNV and CDR2 is YYDKDF (reference sequence). The CDR3 is 15 amino acids. CDR3 loop: CATSRDLGALDTQYF. CDR3 nucleotides: TGTGCCACCAGCAGAGATCTAGGGGCGTTAGATACGCAGTATTTT.

This clone was seen once. The chain carries TRBV11-1 and TRBJ1-1; a possible D gene is TRBD1 (6 bases). Germline V gives CDR1 SGHAT, CDR2 FQDESV (reference sequence). This CDR3 spans 12 amino acids. The germline V and J ends were trimmed by 3 bases and 7 bases, with 9 bases remaining between them. The CDR3 is CASSFDRYEAFF. The CDR3 DNA reads TGTGCCAGCAGCTTCGACAGGTATGAAGCTTTCTTT. The entire variable domain, with the rest obtained from reference TRBV11-1 and TRBJ1-1, is as follows: EAEVAQSPRYKITEKSQAVAFWCDPISGHATLYWYRQILGQGPELLVQFQDESVVDDSQLPKDRFSAERLKGVDSTLKIQPAELGDSAMYLCASSFDRYEAFFGQGTRLTVV.

This clone was counted once. The gene calls are TRBV4-2 and TRBJ2-1, with a tentative D call TRBD2 (6 bases). Trimming took 3 bases from V and 5 from J, leaving 14 bases between them. The CDR3 has 15 residues. CDR1 LGHNA and CDR2 YNFKEQ come from the germline V gene. CDR3 nucleotide sequence: TGTGCCAGCAGCCATCCCGGGACTGAACACAATGAGCAGTTCTTC. Amino acids: CASSHPGTEHNEQFF.

V usage is TRBV18 and J usage is TRBJ1-5; 10 bases are a match to TRBD1. The CDR3 runs 16 residues. The germline V gene has CDR1 KGHSH and CDR2 LQKENI. V dropped 6 bases and J dropped 0; count of bases not matched to a gene: 5. DNA for the CDR3: TGTGCCAGCTCCCCCGGGACAGGGGATAGCAATCAGCCCCAGCATTTT. Encoded protein: CASSPGTGDSNQPQHF.

The V call is TRBV7-3, the J call TRBJ2-1, with D perhaps TRBD1 (6 bases). Germline values: CDR1 SGHTA, CDR2 FQGTGA. The CDR3 is 15 residues long. The V and J ends lost 1 base and 8 bases respectively, with 15 bases between them. The DNA of the CDR3 is TGTGCCAGCAGCTTAAATGGGCAGGGGTTCGATGAGCAGTTCTTC. Translating gives CASSLNGQGFDEQFF.

V and J are TRBV19 and TRBJ1-2; TRBD1 matches 12 bases. The CDR3 runs to 17 residues. Germline V gene sequence: CDR1 LNHDA, CDR2 SQIVND (reference sequence). Germline trimming cut 8 bases from V and 6 bases from J; bases unmatched to any gene: 16. CDR3 residues: CASAHLGTGGRSHGYTF. The CDR3, as DNA: TGTGCCAGTGCCCACCTCGGGACAGGGGGCCGGTCCCATGGCTACACCTTC.

This chain connects TRBV5-1 to TRBJ2-7, with D maybe TRBD1 (5 bases). CDR1 is SGHRS, CDR2 YFSETQ, per germline. V shed 7 bases and J shed 4 bases, with 15 bases lying between them. CDR3 length equals 13 residues. This CDR3 reads CASAGASHYEQYF. CDR3 sequence (DNA): TGCGCCAGCGCTGGGGCGAGCCATTACGAGCAGTACTTC.

This chain joins TRBV7-9 and TRBJ1-2, with TRBD1 matching over 9 bases. The V segment lost 4 bases and the J segment 3 bases; nucleotides outside the gene matches: 15. Germline lookup yields CDR1 SEHNR and CDR2 FQNEAQ (reference sequence). The CDR3 is made up of 18 amino acids. This chain's CDR3 is CASSSRGQGRSYDYGYTF. In DNA form, the CDR3 reads TGTGCCAGCAGCTCTAGGGGACAGGGTCGGTCTTATGACTATGGCTACACCTTC.

This chain joins TRBV18 and TRBJ2-2; TRBD2 matches 8 bases. Germline CDR1 is KGHSH and CDR2 is LQKENI. V was clipped by 6 bases and J by 6 bases; unmatched bases: 3. The CDR3 runs to 13 residues. The CDR3: CASSRGASGELFF. CDR3 in DNA: TGTGCCAGCTCGCGGGGGGCCTCCGGGGAGCTGTTTTTT.